This T cell receptor beta chain was profiled in a study of T cell repertoires in cytomegalovirus infection. This clonotype was observed a handful of times. Via MiXCR, TCRdb re-called the reads, giving one row per CDR3 protein. Among roughly 630,000 distinct CDR3 sequences listed, 24% were seen once. Germline loops: CDR1 DFQATT, CDR2 SNEGSKA (reference sequence). V lost 5 bases, J lost 2 bases, and 16 bases lay in between. The CDR3 runs 16 residues. The receptor was isolated from a human donor in good health (CMV status not recorded). Some clones in this sample may be carry-over from other donors' samples. This rearrangement joins TRBV20-1 to TRBJ2-6, with D possibly being TRBD1 (5 bases). Sequenced sample: CD8+ T cells from PBMCs. In DNA form, the CDR3 reads TGCAGTGCTCTGGACATCGGGCTGGCTGGGGCCAACGTCCTGACTTTC. Residues: CSALDIGLAGANVLTF.